This is a list of T cell receptor beta chains from one sample in a study of T cell responses to AZD1222 COVID-19 vaccine. TCRdb keeps only in-frame clones here, not all; method: immunoSEQ multiplex PCR. This table has tens of thousands of clones, 75% to 95% appearing once. This sample comprised peripheral blood, obtained on day 0 of MenACWY control vaccination. The receptors derive from an adult in good health. The CDR3 runs from the conserved cysteine through the conserved F or W. Each record gives: CDR3 length, D gene, clone size, J gene, V gene, CDR3 DNA, CDR3 protein. D genes are given only for firm matches. Not every row has a clone size; where given, it reads once, few, many or a size class.

CDR3 length: 14; D gene: -; clone size: -; J gene: TRBJ1-2; V gene: TRBV28; CDR3 DNA: TGTGCCAGCAGTTATCCAGGATTACAGTATGGCTACACCTTC; CDR3 protein: CASSYPGLQYGYTF
CDR3 length: 14; D gene: -; clone size: -; J gene: TRBJ2-2; V gene: TRBV6-4; CDR3 DNA: TGTGCCAGCAGTGACAGGTTGGAGACCGGGGAGCTGTTTTTT; CDR3 protein: CASSDRLETGELFF
CDR3 length: 16; D gene: -; clone size: -; J gene: TRBJ2-3; V gene: TRBV19; CDR3 DNA: TGTGCCAGTAGAGGGGGGCGGACGGGGCTCACAGATACGCAGTATTTT; CDR3 protein: CASRGGRTGLTDTQYF
CDR3 length: 16; D gene: -; clone size: few; J gene: TRBJ2-2; V gene: TRBV4-1; CDR3 DNA: TGCGCCAGCAGCCCAGCGGGACACCCGAACACCGGGGAGCTGTTTTTT; CDR3 protein: CASSPAGHPNTGELFF
CDR3 length: 14; D gene: -; clone size: -; J gene: TRBJ1-2; V gene: TRBV7-9; CDR3 DNA: TGTGCCAGCAGCTTAGGGCCTCCACTCTATGGCTACACCTTC; CDR3 protein: CASSLGPPLYGYTF
CDR3 length: 14; D gene: -; clone size: -; J gene: TRBJ1-2; V gene: TRBV29-1; CDR3 DNA: TGCAGCGTTGGGGGCGCAGGAAGCTCCGACGGCTACACCTTC; CDR3 protein: CSVGGAGSSDGYTF
CDR3 length: 14; D gene: TRBD1; clone size: -; J gene: TRBJ2-1; V gene: TRBV5-1; CDR3 DNA: TGCGCCAGCAGCTCCGGGACAGGGTTCAATGAGCAGTTCTTC; CDR3 protein: CASSSGTGFNEQFF
CDR3 length: 15; D gene: -; clone size: -; J gene: TRBJ2-7; V gene: TRBV19; CDR3 DNA: TGTGCCAGTAGTTATTCGGGAGCCAATAGAGACGAGCAGTACTTC; CDR3 protein: CASSYSGANRDEQYF
CDR3 length: 15; D gene: TRBD1; clone size: -; J gene: TRBJ1-6; V gene: TRBV6-2/TRBV6-3; CDR3 DNA: TGTGCCAGCAGTTCCTCCGGGACAGGCCCACCACCCCTCCACTTT; CDR3 protein: CASSSSGTGPPPLHF
CDR3 length: 14; D gene: -; clone size: -; J gene: TRBJ1-4; V gene: TRBV27; CDR3 DNA: TGTGCCAGCAGTTTAGTAGCAACTAATGAAAAACTGTTTTTT; CDR3 protein: CASSLVATNEKLFF
CDR3 length: 19; D gene: -; clone size: -; J gene: TRBJ2-7; V gene: TRBV12-2; CDR3 DNA: TGTGCAAGTCGTTTGCTGCGGATTAGCCTGGTGGGATTACCTTACGAGCAGTACTTC; CDR3 protein: CASRLLRISLVGLPYEQYF
CDR3 length: 15; D gene: -; clone size: -; J gene: TRBJ1-1; V gene: TRBV6-5; CDR3 DNA: TGTGCCAGCACCTTTTCAAAATTGAGCAACCGGGAAGCTTTCTTT; CDR3 protein: CASTFSKLSNREAFF
CDR3 length: 11; D gene: -; clone size: -; J gene: TRBJ1-2; V gene: TRBV3-1/TRBV3-2; CDR3 DNA: TGTGCCAGCAGCTCATACTATGGCTACACCTTC; CDR3 protein: CASSSYYGYTF
CDR3 length: 14; D gene: -; clone size: -; J gene: TRBJ2-6; V gene: TRBV6-5; CDR3 DNA: TGTGCCACCCTCAGGATTCCTGGGGCCAACGTCCTGACTTTC; CDR3 protein: CATLRIPGANVLTF
CDR3 length: 13; D gene: -; clone size: -; J gene: TRBJ2-7; V gene: TRBV4-1; CDR3 DNA: TGCGCCAGCAGCCAAGGCCGGACCTACGAGCAGTACTTC; CDR3 protein: CASSQGRTYEQYF
CDR3 length: 13; D gene: -; clone size: -; J gene: TRBJ2-7; V gene: TRBV29-1; CDR3 DNA: TGCAGCGTTGTAGGGGGACATCCCTACGAGCAGTACTTC; CDR3 protein: CSVVGGHPYEQYF
CDR3 length: 12; D gene: -; clone size: -; J gene: TRBJ2-7; V gene: TRBV6-5; CDR3 DNA: TGTGCCAGCACCCTGGACGGCAGAGAGCAGTACTTC; CDR3 protein: CASTLDGREQYF
CDR3 length: 14; D gene: TRBD1; clone size: -; J gene: TRBJ1-1; V gene: TRBV18; CDR3 DNA: TGTGCCAGCTTAATGGGACAGGGACTTTCTGAAGCTTTCTTT; CDR3 protein: CASLMGQGLSEAFF
CDR3 length: 14; D gene: -; clone size: -; J gene: TRBJ2-7; V gene: TRBV7-8; CDR3 DNA: TGTGCCAGCAGCTTACCAGTCGGGCTCTACGAGCAGTACTTC; CDR3 protein: CASSLPVGLYEQYF
CDR3 length: 15; D gene: TRBD2; clone size: -; J gene: TRBJ2-2; V gene: TRBV7-3; CDR3 DNA: TGTGCCAGCAGCTTAGCGGGAGGGAACACCGGGGAGCTGTTTTTT; CDR3 protein: CASSLAGGNTGELFF
CDR3 length: 13; D gene: -; clone size: -; J gene: TRBJ1-2; V gene: TRBV12-3/TRBV12-4; CDR3 DNA: TGTGCCAGCAGTTTAGCGGGTTTCGGCGGCTACACCTTC; CDR3 protein: CASSLAGFGGYTF
CDR3 length: 13; D gene: -; clone size: -; J gene: TRBJ1-1; V gene: TRBV25-1; CDR3 DNA: TGTGCCAGCAGTCCGACAGGAGCAACTGAAGCTTTCTTT; CDR3 protein: CASSPTGATEAFF
CDR3 length: 11; D gene: -; clone size: few; J gene: TRBJ1-2; V gene: TRBV5-4; CDR3 DNA: TGTGCCAGCAGCTTGGATTATGGCTACACCTTC; CDR3 protein: CASSLDYGYTF
CDR3 length: 15; D gene: -; clone size: -; J gene: TRBJ1-1; V gene: TRBV18; CDR3 DNA: TGTGCCAGCTCACCGGGCAACAGGGTTTCGACTGAAGCTTTCTTT; CDR3 protein: CASSPGNRVSTEAFF
CDR3 length: 15; D gene: -; clone size: -; J gene: TRBJ1-1; V gene: TRBV4-1; CDR3 DNA: TGCGCCAGCAGCCAAGACGGCAGGGGGAACACTGAAGCTTTCTTT; CDR3 protein: CASSQDGRGNTEAFF
CDR3 length: 10; D gene: -; clone size: -; J gene: TRBJ2-7; V gene: TRBV2; CDR3 DNA: TGTGCCAGCAAGTCCTACGAGCAGTACTTC; CDR3 protein: CASKSYEQYF
CDR3 length: 20; D gene: -; clone size: -; J gene: TRBJ1-2; V gene: TRBV5-3; CDR3 DNA: TGTGCCAGAAGCTACCACCTCGGGACGCTTCCAGCCAGGTCGCGCTATGGCTACACCTTC; CDR3 protein: CARSYHLGTLPARSRYGYTF
CDR3 length: 15; D gene: TRBD1; clone size: -; J gene: TRBJ1-6; V gene: TRBV10-3; CDR3 DNA: TGTGCCATCAGGAGCTCCCGGGACAGTAATTCACCCCTCCACTTT; CDR3 protein: CAIRSSRDSNSPLHF
CDR3 length: 14; D gene: TRBD1; clone size: once; J gene: TRBJ1-2; V gene: TRBV10-1; CDR3 DNA: TGCGCCAGCAGTGAGGGGACAGCGAACTATGGCTACACCTTC; CDR3 protein: CASSEGTANYGYTF
CDR3 length: 13; D gene: -; clone size: once; J gene: TRBJ1-1; V gene: TRBV5-4; CDR3 DNA: TGTGCCAGCAGCTTGGGAGATTACACTGAAGCTTTCTTT; CDR3 protein: CASSLGDYTEAFF
CDR3 length: 12; D gene: -; clone size: -; J gene: TRBJ2-7; V gene: TRBV21-1; CDR3 DNA: TGTGCCAGCAGCGGACACTTCTACGAGCAGTACTTC; CDR3 protein: CASSGHFYEQYF